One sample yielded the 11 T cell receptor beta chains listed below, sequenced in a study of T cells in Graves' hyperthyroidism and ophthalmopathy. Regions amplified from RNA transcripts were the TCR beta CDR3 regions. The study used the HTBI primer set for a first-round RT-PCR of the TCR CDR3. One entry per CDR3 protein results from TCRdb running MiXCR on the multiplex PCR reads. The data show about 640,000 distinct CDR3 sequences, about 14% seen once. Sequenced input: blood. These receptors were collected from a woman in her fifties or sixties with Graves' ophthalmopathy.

CDR3 residues: CASSSSQIPGPSLGEQFF. The CDR3 nucleotides read TGTGCCAGCAGTTCTTCTCAAATACCGGGACCATCGTTAGGTGAGCAGTTCTTC. This chain connects TRBV27 to TRBJ2-1, with D possibly being TRBD1 or TRBD2 (5 bases each). Germline CDR1 MNHEY, CDR2 SMNVEV (reference sequence). This CDR3 spans 18 amino acids. The V end lost 4 bases, the J end lost 9 bases, and 28 bases lay between the germline ends.

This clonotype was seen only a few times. The CDR3 loop is CASSFRGQGATGELFF. DNA for the CDR3: TGTGCCAGCAGCTTTAGGGGACAGGGGGCAACCGGGGAGCTGTTTTTT. This chain links TRBV7-3 with TRBJ2-2; TRBD1 matches at 12 bases. The CDR3 has 16 residues. The germline V gene has CDR1 SGHTA and CDR2 FQGTGA. Trimming took 3 bases from V and 5 from J; bases not matched to a gene: 4. The entire variable domain, with the rest obtained from reference TRBV7-3 and TRBJ2-2, is as follows: GAGVSQTPSNKVTEKGKYVELRCDPISGHTALYWYRQSLGQGPEFLIYFQGTGAADDSGLPNDRFFAVRPEGSVSTLKIQRTERGDSAVYLCASSFRGQGATGELFFGEGSRLTVL.

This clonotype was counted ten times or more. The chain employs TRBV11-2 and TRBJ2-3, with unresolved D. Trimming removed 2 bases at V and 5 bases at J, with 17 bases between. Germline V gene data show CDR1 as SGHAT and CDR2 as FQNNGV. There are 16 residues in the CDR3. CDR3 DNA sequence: TGTGCCAGCAGCTTAAAGAACAGCCAATATCGAGATACGCAGTATTTT. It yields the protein CASSLKNSQYRDTQYF.

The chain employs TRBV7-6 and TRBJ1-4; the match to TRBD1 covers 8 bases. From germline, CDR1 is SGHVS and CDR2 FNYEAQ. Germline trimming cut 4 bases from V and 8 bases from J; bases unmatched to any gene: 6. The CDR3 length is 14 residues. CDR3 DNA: TGTGCCAGCAGCTCAGGACAGGGCCACGAAAAACTGTTTTTT. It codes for CASSSGQGHEKLFF.

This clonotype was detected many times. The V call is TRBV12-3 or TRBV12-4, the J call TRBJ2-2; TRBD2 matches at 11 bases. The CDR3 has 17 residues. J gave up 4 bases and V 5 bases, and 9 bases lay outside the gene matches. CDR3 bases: TGTGCCAGCAGTCCCCTAGCGGGAGGCGGTATCACCGGGGAGCTGTTTTTT. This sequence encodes CASSPLAGGGITGELFF.

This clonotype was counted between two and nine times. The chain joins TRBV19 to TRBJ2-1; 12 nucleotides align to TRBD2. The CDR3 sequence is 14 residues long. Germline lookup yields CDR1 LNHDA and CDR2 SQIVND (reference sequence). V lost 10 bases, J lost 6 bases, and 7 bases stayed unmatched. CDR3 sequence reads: CATTSSGRANEQFF. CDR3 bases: TGTGCCACTACTTCTAGCGGGAGGGCCAATGAGCAGTTCTTC.

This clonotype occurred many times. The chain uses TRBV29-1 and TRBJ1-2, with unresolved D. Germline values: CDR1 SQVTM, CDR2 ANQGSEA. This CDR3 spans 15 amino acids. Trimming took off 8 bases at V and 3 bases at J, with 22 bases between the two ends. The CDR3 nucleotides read TGCAGCACCTTCGGGAGTGAGATTCGGGACTATGGCTACACCTTC. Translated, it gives CSTFGSEIRDYGYTF.

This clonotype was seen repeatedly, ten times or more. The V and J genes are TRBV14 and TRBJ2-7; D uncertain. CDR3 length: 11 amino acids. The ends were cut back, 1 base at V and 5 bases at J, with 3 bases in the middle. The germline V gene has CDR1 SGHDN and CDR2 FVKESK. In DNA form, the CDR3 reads TGTGCCAGCAGCCAAGGTCACGAGCAGTACTTC. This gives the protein CASSQGHEQYF. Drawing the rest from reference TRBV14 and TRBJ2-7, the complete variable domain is EAGVTQFPSHSVIEKGQTVTLRCDPISGHDNLYWYRRVMGKEIKFLLHFVKESKQDESGMPNNRFLAERTGGTYSTLKVQPAELEDSGVYFCASSQGHEQYFGPGTRLTVT.

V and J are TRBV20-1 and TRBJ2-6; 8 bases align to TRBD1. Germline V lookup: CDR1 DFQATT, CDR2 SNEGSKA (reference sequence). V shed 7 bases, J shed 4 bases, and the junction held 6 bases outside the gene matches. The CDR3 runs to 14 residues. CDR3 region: CSVRQGSGANVLTF. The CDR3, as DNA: TGCAGTGTACGACAGGGGTCCGGGGCCAACGTCCTGACTTTC.

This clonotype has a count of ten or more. The CDR3 sequence: CASSLYNLGDFDEQYF. For the CDR3, the DNA is TGTGCCAGCAGCCTCTATAACCTAGGGGATTTTGACGAGCAGTACTTC. This rearrangement joins TRBV3-1 to TRBJ2-7, with D possibly being TRBD1 (5 bases). With 4 bases removed from V and 5 bases from J, the gap between germline ends came to 21 bases. The CDR3 loop spans 16 amino acids. Germline-derived CDR1 and CDR2 are LGHDT and YNNKEL (reference sequence).

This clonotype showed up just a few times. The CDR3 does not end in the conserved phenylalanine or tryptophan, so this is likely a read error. This chain's CDR3 is CASIVQGARNTEAFS. CDR3 sequence (DNA): TGTGCCAGTATCGTTCAGGGGGCAAGGAACACTGAAGCTTTCTCT. V and J are TRBV19 and TRBJ1-1; 8 positions match TRBD1. The CDR3 extends over 15 amino acids. Germline CDR1 LNHDA, CDR2 SQIVND (reference sequence). Trimming cost V 7 bases and J 1 base; bases outside gene matches: 8.